Shown below are 5 T cell receptor beta chains from a single sample sequenced in a study of T cell responses to AZD1222 COVID-19 vaccine (TCRdb year 2021). The library was generated by the immunoSEQ multiplex PCR assay. TCRdb re-hosts the immuneACCESS table, in-frame sequences only. Its copies lack some clones; in the studies checked, an unresolved V gene accounts for under half of them, and the cause for the rest is not known. The sample profile shows over 100,000 clones; roughly 87% of them were found once. Under 3% of the sample rests with the top ten. The meaning of the sample's time point label: about 28 days (+/-7) after the second vaccine dose. The sample was peripheral blood, taken 28 days after the second AZD1222 dose. The receptors here all came from an adult who received the AZD1222 COVID-19 vaccine.

This chain connects TRBV28 to TRBJ1-6; no reliable D call. Germline V gene sequence: CDR1 MDHEN, CDR2 SYDVKM. The length of the CDR3 is 13 residues. V was cut by 4 bases and J by 8 bases, with 9 bases left in between. For the CDR3, the DNA is TGTGCCAGCAGTTCACGCAGCTATTCACCCCTCCACTTT. It is translated as CASSSRSYSPLHF.

CDR3 bases: TGTGCCAGTAGTGATTTACGGGCGGAGAGCACAGATACGCAGTATTTT. Protein sequence: CASSDLRAESTDTQYF. This rearrangement joins TRBV19 to TRBJ2-3, with D hard to call. The CDR3 consists of 16 residues. V was shortened by 5 bases and J by 0 bases, with 15 bases between the two germline ends. Looked up from germline, CDR1 is LNHDA and CDR2 is SQIVND (reference sequence).

J is TRBJ1-2 and V is TRBV7-2; 8 bases map to TRBD1. Germline assignment: CDR1 SGHTA and CDR2 FQGNSA. This CDR3 spans 13 amino acids. J was trimmed by 5 bases and V by 5 bases; bases with no gene match: 4. The CDR3 sequence: CASSIDRGYGYTF. The DNA for the CDR3 is TGTGCCAGCAGCATCGACAGGGGATATGGCTACACCTTC.

The chain uses TRBV5-4 and TRBJ1-1; D is undetermined. Looked up from germline, CDR1 is SGHNT and CDR2 is YYREEE (reference sequence). The CDR3 length is 15 residues. The V end was cut by 4 bases, the J end by 3 bases, with 16 bases between. Written as DNA, the CDR3 is TGTGCCAGCAGCCCGGACCCTTCTCAAGACACTGAAGCTTTCTTT. Its translation: CASSPDPSQDTEAFF.

V and J are TRBV18 and TRBJ2-7; 9 bases match TRBD1. V lost 5 bases and J lost 5; bases outside the gene matches: 7. CDR3 size: 14 residues. From germline, CDR1 is KGHSH and CDR2 LQKENI. The DNA for the CDR3 is TGTGCCAGCTCAACAACCGGGACAGGGAACGAGCAGTACTTC. Amino acids: CASSTTGTGNEQYF.